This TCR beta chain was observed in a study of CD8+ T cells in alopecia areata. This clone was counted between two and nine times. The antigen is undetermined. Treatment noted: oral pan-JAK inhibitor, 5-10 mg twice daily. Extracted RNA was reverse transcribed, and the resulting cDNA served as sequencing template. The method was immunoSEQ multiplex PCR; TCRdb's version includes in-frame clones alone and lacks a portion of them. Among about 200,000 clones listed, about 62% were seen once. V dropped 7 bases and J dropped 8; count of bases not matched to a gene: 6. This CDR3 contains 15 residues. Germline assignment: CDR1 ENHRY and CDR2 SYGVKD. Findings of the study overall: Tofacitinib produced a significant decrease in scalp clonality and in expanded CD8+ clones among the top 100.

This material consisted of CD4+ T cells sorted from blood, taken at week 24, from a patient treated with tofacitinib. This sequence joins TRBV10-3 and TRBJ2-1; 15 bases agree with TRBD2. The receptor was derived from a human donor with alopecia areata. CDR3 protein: CAITAGLAGGYEQFF. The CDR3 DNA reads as TGTGCCATCACGGCGGGACTAGCGGGGGGATATGAGCAGTTCTTC.